The clone carrying this TCR beta chain was seen once. CDR1 MRHNA and CDR2 SNTAGT come from the germline V gene. This CDR3 comprises 14 residues. V was cut by 2 bases and J by 3 bases, with 10 bases left in between. TCRdb processed the PCR reads anew with MiXCR; each CDR3 protein has one entry. The sample has around 11,000 distinct CDR3 sequences; 27% are singletons. The data were obtained in a study of immune characterization of retroperitoneal liposarcoma. This receptor was identified in a male donor with retroperitoneal liposarcoma. Material: tumor tissue. The J gene is TRBJ1-1, the V gene TRBV6-4; maybe TRBD1 (5 bases). The CDR3 DNA sequence: TGTGCCAGCAGTGACCGGGGCGGGGACACTGAAGCTTTCTTT. Its protein is CASSDRGGDTEAFF.